The source of this TCR beta chain is a study of spatial heterogeneity in lung cancer. This clonotype is termed medium-sized (0.01 to 0.1%). Its antigen is undetermined. This beta chain is an off-target read within a library intended for alpha chains, so its frequency means little. As for time point: sample taken at primary tumor resection. Sequencing was performed on whole RNA extracted from tumor and nontumor lung tissue, or from frozen PBMC, and the material was left unsorted. TCRdb reprocessed the 5' RACE reads with MiXCR, giving one entry per CDR3 protein. Altogether approximately 7,600 distinct CDR3 sequences are present, around 14% being singletons, with the ten largest covering 7% to 9%. Notes on the study in general: How many expanded intratumoral alpha and beta TCRs were present tracked the tumor mutation count, which was a count of nonsynonymous mutations.

Germline values: CDR1 SGHNT, CDR2 YYREEE (reference sequence). The CDR3 is made up of 12 amino acids. V was pared by 5 bases and J by 13 bases, with 16 bases between. The sequencing here drew on lung tumor tissue, taken at surgery. The rearrangement joins TRBV5-4 to TRBJ2-1; perhaps TRBD2 as D (6 bases). The TCR comes from a female donor with early-stage non-small cell lung cancer. DNA of the CDR3: TGTGCCAGCAGGTCCCCTCCGGGGGAACAGTTCTTC. The encoded protein is CASRSPPGEQFF.